These 26 T cell receptor beta chains share one sample of origin, sequenced in a study of T cells in Graves' hyperthyroidism and ophthalmopathy. The TCR beta CDR3 regions underwent amplification using RNA transcripts as the source. First-round RT-PCR targeting the TCR CDR3 was performed with the HTBI primer set. TCRdb used MiXCR to reprocess the multiplex PCR reads, holding one entry per CDR3 protein. The sample has hundreds of thousands of distinct CDR3 sequences, 16% seen once. Material: blood. The receptors derive from a woman under 30 with Graves' ophthalmopathy.

Many counts were recorded for this clonotype. The rearrangement uses TRBV11-1 and TRBJ2-7; unclear D gene. Germline assignment: CDR1 SGHAT and CDR2 FQDESV (reference sequence). The V gene lost 5 bases and the J gene lost 2 bases, with 10 bases spanning the gap. CDR3 length: 13 amino acids. CDR3 residues: CASSLMNAYEQYF. Here the CDR3 DNA reads TGTGCCAGCAGCCTCATGAATGCCTACGAGCAGTACTTC.

This clonotype was detected ten times or more. The rearrangement uses TRBV20-1 and TRBJ1-3; D may be TRBD1 (6 bases). CDR1 DFQATT and CDR2 SNEGSKA come from the germline V gene (reference sequence). V was clipped by 4 bases and J by 0 bases, with 13 bases between them. The CDR3 is 15 residues long. CDR3 DNA sequence: TGCAGTGCTAAAGATGGACAGAGCTCTGGAAACACCATATATTTT. Encoded protein: CSAKDGQSSGNTIYF.

This clonotype was seen at least ten times. This chain connects TRBV11-2 to TRBJ2-1; possible D gene TRBD2, 5 bases. Trimming removed 1 base at V and 4 bases at J, with 14 bases between. Germline V gene lookup returns CDR1 SGHAT and CDR2 FQNNGV. CDR3 length: 16 residues. The CDR3 loop reads CASSLVRRGLYNEQFF. Written as DNA, the CDR3 is TGTGCCAGCAGCTTAGTCCGTCGAGGGCTATACAATGAGCAGTTCTTC. Supplemented by reference TRBV11-2 and TRBJ2-1, the full variable domain reads EAGVAQSPRYKIIEKRQSVAFWCNPISGHATLYWYQQILGQGPKLLIQFQNNGVVDDSQLPKDRFSAERLKGVDSTLKIQPAKLEDSAVYLCASSLVRRGLYNEQFFGPGTRLTVL.

The sample holds many counts of this clonotype. The chain carries TRBV6-4 and TRBJ2-3; 9 nucleotides line up with TRBD1. J was trimmed by 2 bases and V by 3 bases; bases with no gene match: 3. From germline, CDR1 is MRHNA and CDR2 SNTAGT. This CDR3 contains 15 residues. The CDR3 nucleotides read TGTGCCAGCAGTGAGGGGACAGGGCACACAGATACGCAGTATTTT. This gives the protein CASSEGTGHTDTQYF.

This clonotype was detected many times. The V gene is TRBV15, the J gene TRBJ2-4; no firm D call. CDR1 LNHNV and CDR2 YYDKDF come from the germline V gene (reference sequence). The V and J ends lost 0 bases and 3 bases respectively, with 15 bases between them. The CDR3 sequence is 17 residues long. This chain's CDR3 is CATSRDPVGRGKNIQYF. The CDR3, as DNA: TGTGCCACCAGCAGAGATCCGGTAGGGCGCGGCAAAAACATTCAGTACTTC.

The V call is TRBV3-1, the J call TRBJ2-1; 7 bases are shared with TRBD1. Trimming at V came to 5 bases and at J to 0 bases, leaving 4 bases not matched to a gene. The CDR3 sequence is 15 residues long. CDR1 is LGHDT, CDR2 YNNKEL, per germline (reference sequence). Here the CDR3 reads CASSMRQGSYNEQFF. The CDR3 DNA is TGTGCCAGCAGCATGAGACAGGGCTCCTACAATGAGCAGTTCTTC.

This clonotype was observed many times. V is TRBV2 and J is TRBJ1-1; unclear D gene. The V end lost 2 bases, the J end lost 0 bases, and 10 bases lay between the germline ends. CDR1 is SNHLY, CDR2 FYNNEI, per germline. The CDR3 covers 15 residues. In DNA form, the CDR3 reads TGTGCCAGCAGTGAACGGGCGGATATGAACACTGAAGCTTTCTTT. It specifies CASSERADMNTEAFF.

This clonotype occurred many times. The rearrangement uses TRBV28 and TRBJ2-7, with TRBD2 matching 8 bases. Germline CDR1 and CDR2: MDHEN and SYDVKM. The CDR3 runs to 15 residues. V shed 9 bases and J 3 bases; nucleotides not matched to a gene: 13. The CDR3 bases are TGTGCCAGTGGAGCGGGAGAGTTTAATGTCTACGAGCAGTACTTC. It is translated as CASGAGEFNVYEQYF.

This clonotype has ten or more counts. The chain joins TRBV6-1 to TRBJ2-7; 9 nucleotides line up with TRBD1. The CDR3 sequence is 14 residues long. In germline, CDR1 is MNHNS, CDR2 SASEGT. The J segment lost 0 bases and the V segment lost 6 bases, leaving 3 bases of the junction unmatched. The CDR3 nucleotides read TGTGCCAGCAGCGACAGGGGGGTCTCCTACGAGCAGTACTTC. It yields the protein CASSDRGVSYEQYF.

The chain couples TRBV18 to TRBJ1-1; possibly TRBD1 for D (5 bases). The CDR3 totals 15 residues. The germline V gene has CDR1 KGHSH and CDR2 LQKENI. V lost 2 bases, J lost 6 bases, and 16 bases lay in between. The CDR3 protein is CASSPFSGPEAEAFF. The CDR3 coding sequence is TGTGCCAGCTCACCATTTTCAGGGCCCGAAGCTGAAGCTTTCTTT.

In this sample, this clonotype turned up many times. The chain uses TRBV10-3 and TRBJ1-2; D gene uncertain. CDR3 length: 12 amino acids. Per the germline V gene, CDR1 is ENHRY and CDR2 is SYGVKD. V lost 4 bases, J lost 7 bases, and 10 bases lay in between. The chain's CDR3 is CAISATTLGYTF. In DNA form, the CDR3 reads TGTGCCATCAGTGCAACGACCCTTGGCTACACCTTC.

The chain couples TRBV20-1 to TRBJ2-7; 15 bases map to TRBD2. Germline assignment: CDR1 DFQATT and CDR2 SNEGSKA (reference sequence). The V gene end was trimmed by 4 bases and the J gene end by 4 bases; junction bases not matched to a gene: 5. The CDR3 length is 15 residues. The CDR3 nucleotides read TGCAGTGCTACGCGGACTAGCGGGAGGGTGTACGAGCAGTACTTC. Translation: CSATRTSGRVYEQYF.

This clonotype was observed many times. The V and J genes are TRBV7-6 and TRBJ2-1, with D maybe TRBD2 (6 bases). Germline CDR1 and CDR2: SGHVS and FNYEAQ. V lost 5 bases, J lost 1 base, and 9 bases lay in between. The CDR3 runs 14 residues. CDR3 nucleotide sequence: TGTGCCAGCAGCCATAGCGGTTCCTACAATGAGCAGTTCTTC. This codes for CASSHSGSYNEQFF.

This clonotype occurred a few times. A much larger clone sits a single nucleotide away, making a read error possible. This chain connects TRBV6-1 to TRBJ2-7; D uncertain. Looked up from germline, CDR1 is MNHNS and CDR2 is SASEGT. CDR3 length: 11 residues. The ends were cut back, 10 bases at V and 6 bases at J, with 13 bases in the middle. In DNA, the CDR3 is TGTGCCACCCTCCGGTGGAGCGAGCAGTACTTC. The encoded protein is CATLRWSEQYF.

This clonotype was counted at least ten times. V is TRBV7-2 and J is TRBJ2-3; D gene unclear. Germline V gene lookup returns CDR1 SGHTA and CDR2 FQGNSA. The CDR3 has 16 amino acids. V dropped 5 bases and J dropped 0 bases, with 15 bases sitting between them. CDR3 coding DNA: TGTGCCAGCAGCCCCCGGCCGGGTGGCAGCACAGATACGCAGTATTTT. This gives the protein CASSPRPGGSTDTQYF.

Comment on this clonotype: One end of the junction fails to match germline, which may point to a read error. The chain carries TRBV4-3 and TRBJ2-2; 8 nucleotides agree with TRBD1. The germline gives CDR1 LGHNA, CDR2 YSLEER. This CDR3 has 17 amino acids. Here the CDR3 DNA reads TGCGCCAGCAGCCAAAGCCCACAGGGGGTTAACACCGGGGAGGTGTTTTTT. Its protein product is CASSQSPQGVNTGEVFF.

There are a few counts of this clonotype. This chain connects TRBV3-1 to TRBJ2-3; D might be TRBD1 (6 bases). This CDR3 is built from 16 residues. Trimming stripped 2 bases from V and 4 bases from J, with 16 bases between. Germline V lookup: CDR1 LGHDT, CDR2 YNNKEL (reference sequence). The CDR3 nucleotides read TGTGCCAGCAGCCAATGGGGGCCAGGGCTTCCAGATACGCAGTATTTT. It encodes CASSQWGPGLPDTQYF.

This clonotype was seen repeatedly, ten times or more. The chain carries TRBV11-3 and TRBJ1-1; TRBD1 matches 7 bases. Germline V lookup: CDR1 SGHNT, CDR2 YENEEA. V lost 8 bases and J lost 5; bases outside the gene matches: 14. The CDR3 length is 15 residues. For the CDR3, the DNA is TGTGCCAGCGCACCCAGGGGGGGCGAGGAAACTGAAGCTTTCTTT. Translated: CASAPRGGEETEAFF.

There are many counts of this clonotype. The chain employs TRBV20-1 and TRBJ2-1, with D hard to call. The CDR3 contains 13 residues. The germline gives CDR1 DFQATT, CDR2 SNEGSKA (reference sequence). V dropped 0 bases and J dropped 3 bases, with 6 bases sitting between them. The CDR3 nucleotides are TGCAGTGCTAGAGATCCTATCTACAATGAGCAGTTCTTC. This gives the protein CSARDPIYNEQFF.

This clonotype was seen at least ten times. The V gene is TRBV5-1, the J gene TRBJ1-2; D is possibly TRBD1 (5 bases). The CDR3 runs to 14 residues. Germline V gives CDR1 SGHRS, CDR2 YFSETQ. V was cut by 0 bases and J by 7 bases, with 13 bases left in between. In DNA, the CDR3 is TGCGCCAGCAGCTTGGGGGGCGACACCGTTGGCTACACCTTC. It specifies CASSLGGDTVGYTF.

This clonotype appeared many times. V is TRBV6-1 and J is TRBJ1-5, with a weak D call TRBD1 (6 bases). The CDR3 contains 16 residues. CDR1 and CDR2 from the germline V gene are MNHNS and SASEGT. The V end was cut by 5 bases, the J end by 0 bases, with 14 bases between. CDR3 coding DNA: TGTGCCAGCAGTCTTTTAGGACAGCATAGCAATCAGCCCCAGCATTTT. Protein product: CASSLLGQHSNQPQHF.

The sample holds a few counts of this clonotype. A much larger clone lies a single base off, so this may be a read error. This chain joins TRBV20-1 and TRBJ2-5, with 11 bases aligning to TRBD1. The germline CDR1 and CDR2 sequences are DFQATT and SNEGSKA (reference sequence). This CDR3 comprises 14 residues. With 5 bases clipped from V and 5 bases from J, the junction kept 7 bases outside the gene matches. This CDR3 is CSAFGGQGGETQYF. CDR3 nucleotide sequence: TGCAGTGCTTTTGGGGGACAGGGGGGGGAGACCCAGTACTTC.

There are many counts of this clonotype. J is TRBJ2-2 and V is TRBV7-2; D not resolved. Germline lookup yields CDR1 SGHTA and CDR2 FQGNSA. The length of the CDR3 is 13 residues. The germline V and J ends were trimmed by 0 bases and 7 bases, with 6 bases remaining between them. CDR3 in amino acids: CASSLARNGELFF. The CDR3 DNA reads TGTGCCAGCAGCTTAGCCCGAAACGGGGAGCTGTTTTTT.

This clonotype was counted many times. V usage is TRBV6-5 and J usage is TRBJ1-1; tentatively, D is TRBD1 (5 bases). The CDR3 totals 15 residues. CDR1 MNHEY and CDR2 SVGAGI come from the germline V gene. Trimming pared 0 bases from V and 0 bases from J, leaving 8 bases between. Here the CDR3 DNA reads TGTGCCAGCAGTTACTCGACAGCTATGAACACTGAAGCTTTCTTT. The encoded protein is CASSYSTAMNTEAFF.

This clonotype showed up many times. The chain couples TRBV6-1 to TRBJ1-1; 8 bases are a match to TRBD1. V gave up 7 bases and J gave up 1 base; unmatched junction bases: 8. CDR3 size: 15 residues. Germline V gene sequence: CDR1 MNHNS, CDR2 SASEGT. CDR3 coding DNA: TGTGCCAGCATTAAGGGACAGGCCCCGAACACTGAAGCTTTCTTT. Encoded protein: CASIKGQAPNTEAFF.

The chain uses TRBV4-2 and TRBJ2-6; D might be TRBD2 (5 bases). Germline assignment: CDR1 LGHNA and CDR2 YNFKEQ. The V end lost 0 bases, the J end lost 3 bases, and 24 bases lay between the germline ends. This CDR3 has 21 residues. The CDR3 loop is CASSQDILVTGFAGGANVLTF. The CDR3 bases are TGTGCCAGCAGCCAAGATATTCTTGTTACGGGGTTTGCCGGTGGGGCCAACGTCCTGACTTTC.